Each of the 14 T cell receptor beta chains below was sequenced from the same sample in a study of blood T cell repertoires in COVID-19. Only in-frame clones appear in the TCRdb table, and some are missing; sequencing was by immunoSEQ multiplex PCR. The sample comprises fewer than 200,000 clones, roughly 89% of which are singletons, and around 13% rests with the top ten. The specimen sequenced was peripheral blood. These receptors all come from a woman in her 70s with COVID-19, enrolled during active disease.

Written as DNA, the CDR3 is TGTGCCAGCCAAACAGGCCGCATTTCCCGTCAGCCCCAGCATTTT. It is translated as CASQTGRISRQPQHF. This chain uses TRBV28 with TRBJ1-5; D may be TRBD1 (5 bases). Germline V gives CDR1 MDHEN, CDR2 SYDVKM. The V and J ends lost 8 bases and 6 bases respectively, with 20 bases between them. The CDR3 covers 15 residues.

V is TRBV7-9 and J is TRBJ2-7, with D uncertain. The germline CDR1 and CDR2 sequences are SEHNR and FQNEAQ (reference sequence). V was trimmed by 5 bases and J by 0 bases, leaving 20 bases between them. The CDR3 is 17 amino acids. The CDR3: CASSDPPGVLFSYEQYF. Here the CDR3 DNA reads TGTGCCAGCAGCGATCCGCCGGGTGTGCTGTTCTCCTACGAGCAGTACTTC. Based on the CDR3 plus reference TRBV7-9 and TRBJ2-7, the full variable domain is DTGVSQNPRHKITKRGQNVTFRCDPISEHNRLYWYRQTLGQGPEFLTYFQNEAQLEKSRLLSDRFSAERPKGSFSTLEIQRTEQGDSAMYLCASSDPPGVLFSYEQYFGPGTRLTVT.

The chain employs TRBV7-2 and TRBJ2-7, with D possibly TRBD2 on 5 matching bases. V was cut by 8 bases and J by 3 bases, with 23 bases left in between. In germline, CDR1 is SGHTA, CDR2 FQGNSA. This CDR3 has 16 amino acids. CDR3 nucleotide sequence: TGTGCCAGCGTTGATAGCAGTTCTAGCACGCACTACGAGCAGTACTTC. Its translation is CASVDSSSSTHYEQYF.

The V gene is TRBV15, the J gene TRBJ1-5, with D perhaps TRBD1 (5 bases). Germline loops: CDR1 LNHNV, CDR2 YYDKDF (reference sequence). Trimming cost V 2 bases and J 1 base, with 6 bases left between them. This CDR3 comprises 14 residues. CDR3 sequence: CATSRQGSNQPQHF. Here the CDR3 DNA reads TGTGCCACCAGCAGACAGGGAAGCAATCAGCCCCAGCATTTT.

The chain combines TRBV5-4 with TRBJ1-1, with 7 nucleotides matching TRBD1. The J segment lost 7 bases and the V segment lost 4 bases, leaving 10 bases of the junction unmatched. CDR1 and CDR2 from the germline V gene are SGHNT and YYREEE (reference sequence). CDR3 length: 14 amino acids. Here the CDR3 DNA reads TGTGCCAGCAGCACCAGGACAGGTAAAGGTGAAGCTTTCTTT. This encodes CASSTRTGKGEAFF.

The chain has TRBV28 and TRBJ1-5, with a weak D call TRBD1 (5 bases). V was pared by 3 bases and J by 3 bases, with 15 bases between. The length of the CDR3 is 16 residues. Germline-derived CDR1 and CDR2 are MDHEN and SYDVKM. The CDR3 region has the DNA TGTGCCAGCAGTTTGTTCCCAAGGGGCCCCAATCAGCCCCAGCATTTT. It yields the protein CASSLFPRGPNQPQHF. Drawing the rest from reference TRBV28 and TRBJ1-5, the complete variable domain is DVKVTQSSRYLVKRTGEKVFLECVQDMDHENMFWYRQDPGLGLRLIYFSYDVKMKEKGDIPEGYSVSREKKERFSLILESASTNQTSMYLCASSLFPRGPNQPQHFGDGTRLSIL.

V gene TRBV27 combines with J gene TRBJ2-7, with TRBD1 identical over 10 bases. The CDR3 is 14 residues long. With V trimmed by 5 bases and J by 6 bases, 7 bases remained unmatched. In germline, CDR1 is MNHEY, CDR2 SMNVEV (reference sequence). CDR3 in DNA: TGTGCCAGCAGTACCGGGACAGGGGCTTCCGAGCAGTACTTC. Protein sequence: CASSTGTGASEQYF.

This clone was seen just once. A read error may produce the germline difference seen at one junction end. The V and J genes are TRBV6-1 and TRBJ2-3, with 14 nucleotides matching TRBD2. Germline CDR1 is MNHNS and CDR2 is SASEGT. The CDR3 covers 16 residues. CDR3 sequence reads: CASSEGTSGRTDTQYF. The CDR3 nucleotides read TGTGCCAGCAGCGAAGGGACTAGCGGGAGAACAGATACGCAGTATTTT.

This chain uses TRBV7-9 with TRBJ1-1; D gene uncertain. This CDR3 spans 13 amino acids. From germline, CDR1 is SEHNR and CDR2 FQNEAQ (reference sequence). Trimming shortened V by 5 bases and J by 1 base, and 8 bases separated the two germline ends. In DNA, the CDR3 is TGTGCCAGCAGCCGGGAGCCGAACACTGAAGCTTTCTTT. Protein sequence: CASSREPNTEAFF.

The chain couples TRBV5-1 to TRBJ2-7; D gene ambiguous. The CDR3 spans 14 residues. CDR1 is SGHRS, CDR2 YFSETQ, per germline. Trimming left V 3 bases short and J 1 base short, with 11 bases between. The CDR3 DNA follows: TGCGCCAGCAGCTCCCGACACCAATCCTACGAGCAGTACTTC. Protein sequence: CASSSRHQSYEQYF.

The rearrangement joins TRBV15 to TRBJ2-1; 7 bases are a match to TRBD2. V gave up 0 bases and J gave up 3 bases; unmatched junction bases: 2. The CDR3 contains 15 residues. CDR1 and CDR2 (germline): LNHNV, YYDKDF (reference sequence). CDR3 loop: CATSRELARYNEQFF. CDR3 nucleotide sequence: TGTGCCACCAGCAGAGAACTAGCGCGCTACAATGAGCAGTTCTTC.

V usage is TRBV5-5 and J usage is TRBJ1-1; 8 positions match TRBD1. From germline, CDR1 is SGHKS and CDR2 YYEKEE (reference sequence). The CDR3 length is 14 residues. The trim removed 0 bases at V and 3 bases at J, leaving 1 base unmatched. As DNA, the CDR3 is TGTGCCAGCAGCTTGGAACAGGGGGACACTGAAGCTTTCTTT. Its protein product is CASSLEQGDTEAFF.

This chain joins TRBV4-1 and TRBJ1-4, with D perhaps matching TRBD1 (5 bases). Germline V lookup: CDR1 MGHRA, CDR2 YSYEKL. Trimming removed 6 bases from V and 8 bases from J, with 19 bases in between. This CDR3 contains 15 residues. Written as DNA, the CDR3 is TGCGCCAGCAGTCCTCCCGGCAGGGTAGGCGAAAAACTGTTTTTT. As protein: CASSPPGRVGEKLFF.

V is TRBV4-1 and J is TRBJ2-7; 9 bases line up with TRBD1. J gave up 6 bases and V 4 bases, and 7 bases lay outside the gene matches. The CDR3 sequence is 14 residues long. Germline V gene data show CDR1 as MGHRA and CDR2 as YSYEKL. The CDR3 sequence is CASSLRDRAAEQYF. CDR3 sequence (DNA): TGCGCCAGCAGCCTACGGGACAGGGCCGCCGAGCAGTACTTC.